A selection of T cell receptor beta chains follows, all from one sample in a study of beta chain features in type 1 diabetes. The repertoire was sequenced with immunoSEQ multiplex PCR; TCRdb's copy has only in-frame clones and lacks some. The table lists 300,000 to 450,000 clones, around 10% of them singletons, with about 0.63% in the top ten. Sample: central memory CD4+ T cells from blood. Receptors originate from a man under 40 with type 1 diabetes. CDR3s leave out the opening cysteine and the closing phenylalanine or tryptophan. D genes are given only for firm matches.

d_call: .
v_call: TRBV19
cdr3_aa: ASSIKGESSYEQY

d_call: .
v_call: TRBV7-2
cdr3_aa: ASITTGSTDTQY

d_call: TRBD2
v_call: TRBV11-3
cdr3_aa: ASSSYTTSGRGGG

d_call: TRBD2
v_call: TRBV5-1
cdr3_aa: ASSLGSGDYYNEQF

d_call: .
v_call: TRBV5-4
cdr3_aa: ASSLDSTDTQY

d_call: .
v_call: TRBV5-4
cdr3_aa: ASAGATKTQY

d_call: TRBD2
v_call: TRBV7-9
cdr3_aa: ASSPTSGRVGELF

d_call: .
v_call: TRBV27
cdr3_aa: ASSLKGPNQPQH

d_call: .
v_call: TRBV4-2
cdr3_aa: ASSSRSIGDEKLF

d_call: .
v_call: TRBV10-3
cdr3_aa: AISEGSNPGNTIY

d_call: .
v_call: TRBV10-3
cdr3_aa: AIRRGAGSTEAF

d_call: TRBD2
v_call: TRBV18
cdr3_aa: ASSPSGLAGGNEQF

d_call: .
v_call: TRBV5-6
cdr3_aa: ASSSDSLQETQY

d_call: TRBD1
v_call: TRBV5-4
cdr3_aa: ASSQDTGANEQF

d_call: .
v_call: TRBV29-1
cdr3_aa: SALRSGANVLT

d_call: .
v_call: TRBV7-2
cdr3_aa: ASSPQSWGTGELF

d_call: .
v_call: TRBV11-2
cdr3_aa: ASSLAPEAGQAF

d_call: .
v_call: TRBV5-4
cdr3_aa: ASSFVGSGSYEQY

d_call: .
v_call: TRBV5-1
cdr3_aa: ASEEGAGGNTIY

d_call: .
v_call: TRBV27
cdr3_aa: ASSLRPAYYEQY

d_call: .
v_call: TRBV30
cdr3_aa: AWSVRWGPGANVLT

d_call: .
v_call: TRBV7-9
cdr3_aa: ASSSKYEQY

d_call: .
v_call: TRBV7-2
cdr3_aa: ASSSYTSNTEAF

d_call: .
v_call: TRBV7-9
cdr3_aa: ASSSTREFSEQY

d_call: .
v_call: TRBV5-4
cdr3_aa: ASSLGGRGGNQPQH

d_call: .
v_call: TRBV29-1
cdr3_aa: SARARGRGDSNQPQH

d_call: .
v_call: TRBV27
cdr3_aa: ASGTVGTILGNQPQH

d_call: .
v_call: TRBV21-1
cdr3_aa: ASSSGPANEQF

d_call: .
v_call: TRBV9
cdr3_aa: ASSVDPLGVYNEQF

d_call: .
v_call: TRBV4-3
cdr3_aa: ASSQVSGGAGTDTQY

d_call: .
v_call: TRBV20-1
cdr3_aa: SARKDYEQY

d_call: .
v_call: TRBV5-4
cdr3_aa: ASSLTGSGNTIY

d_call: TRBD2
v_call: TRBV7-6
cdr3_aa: ASSLASTSGRGEQY